Each of the 30 T cell receptor beta chains below was sequenced from the same sample in a study of T cell responses to AZD1222 COVID-19 vaccine. The data were produced by immunoSEQ multiplex PCR, yet TCRdb's version contains in-frame clones alone and is incomplete. Here the sample spans 190,000 or so clones, 88% being singletons. The sequences come from peripheral blood, collected 28 days after the second AZD1222 dose. The receptors were sampled from an adult who received the AZD1222 COVID-19 vaccine.

The CDR3 spells CSVEGTSEYNEQFF. CDR3 coding DNA: TGCAGCGTTGAAGGGACTAGCGAATACAATGAGCAGTTCTTC. This chain links TRBV29-1 with TRBJ2-1, with TRBD2 identical over 9 bases. Germline CDR1 and CDR2: SQVTM and ANQGSEA. This CDR3 region has 14 residues. Germline trimming cut 1 base from V and 4 bases from J; bases unmatched to any gene: 2.

The genes are TRBV27 and TRBJ1-1; TRBD1 might be the D (5 bases). The length of the CDR3 is 13 residues. The V gene lost 4 bases and the J gene lost 7 bases, with 13 bases spanning the gap. The germline gives CDR1 MNHEY, CDR2 SMNVEV (reference sequence). The CDR3 nucleotides are TGTGCCAGCAGTTCGGGGGGGAGGGGTGAAGCTTTCTTT. As protein: CASSSGGRGEAFF.

The chain combines TRBV28 with TRBJ2-5, with 8 bases matching TRBD2. V was clipped by 7 bases and J by 4 bases; unmatched bases: 5. The length of the CDR3 is 13 residues. In germline, CDR1 is MDHEN, CDR2 SYDVKM. CDR3 loop: CASTRGGAETQYF. CDR3 nucleotides: TGTGCCAGCACCCGGGGGGGGGCAGAGACCCAGTACTTC. Complete variable domain (other parts from reference TRBV28 and TRBJ2-5): DVKVTQSSRYLVKRTGEKVFLECVQDMDHENMFWYRQDPGLGLRLIYFSYDVKMKEKGDIPEGYSVSREKKERFSLILESASTNQTSMYLCASTRGGAETQYFGPGTRLLVL.

The chain is built from TRBV30 and TRBJ2-5; the D gene could be TRBD1 or TRBD2 (5 bases each). The ends were cut back, 1 base at V and 6 bases at J, with 12 bases in the middle. The CDR3 loop spans 13 amino acids. Germline V gene lookup returns CDR1 GTSNPN and CDR2 SVGIG (reference sequence). The CDR3 spells CAWSDGAVKTQYF. The CDR3 nucleotides read TGTGCCTGGAGTGACGGGGCCGTAAAGACCCAGTACTTC.

In its sample, this clone was seen a few times. The chain combines TRBV18 with TRBJ1-3; D ambiguous. Germline V gene lookup returns CDR1 KGHSH and CDR2 LQKENI. The CDR3 spans 14 residues. Trimming left V 2 bases short and J 0 bases short, with 5 bases between. CDR3 residues: CASSPTGSGNTIYF. The CDR3 bases are TGTGCCAGCTCACCAACCGGCTCTGGAAACACCATATATTTT.

V and J are TRBV19 and TRBJ1-5; the D gene is possibly TRBD1 (5 bases). Germline V gene sequence: CDR1 LNHDA, CDR2 SQIVND (reference sequence). V shed 1 base and J shed 2 bases, with 12 bases lying between them. This CDR3 has 16 residues. The CDR3 reads CASSIGAGLGNQPQHF. In DNA form, the CDR3 reads TGTGCCAGTAGTATAGGCGCAGGGCTGGGCAATCAGCCCCAGCATTTT. Full variable domain (outside the CDR3, taken from reference TRBV19 and TRBJ1-5): DGGITQSPKYLFRKEGQNVTLSCEQNLNHDAMYWYRQDPGQGLRLIYYSQIVNDFQKGDIAEGYSVSREKKESFPLTVTSAQKNPTAFYLCASSIGAGLGNQPQHFGDGTRLSIL.

The rearrangement joins TRBV14 to TRBJ1-1, with D possibly being TRBD1 (6 bases). V lost 4 bases and J 0 bases, leaving 6 bases between the germline ends. Looked up from germline, CDR1 is SGHDN and CDR2 is FVKESK. The CDR3 is made up of 13 amino acids. CDR3: CASSRGLNTEAFF. The CDR3 bases are TGTGCCAGCAGCCGGGGGCTGAACACTGAAGCTTTCTTT.

J is TRBJ1-2 and V is TRBV28; D remains unclear. Germline loops: CDR1 MDHEN, CDR2 SYDVKM. CDR3 size: 14 residues. The germline V and J ends were trimmed by 2 bases and 2 bases, with 9 bases remaining between them. CDR3 coding DNA: TGTGCCAGCAGTTTACCGGGCACGAACTATGGCTACACCTTC. This codes for CASSLPGTNYGYTF.

This clone was observed a handful of times. The chain links TRBV6-2 or TRBV6-3 to TRBJ2-7; 11 positions agree with TRBD2. From germline, CDR1 is MNHEY and CDR2 SVGEGT. CDR3 length: 17 amino acids. The V gene end was trimmed by 0 bases and the J gene end by 0 bases; junction bases not matched to a gene: 4. The CDR3: CASSYSGLAVSSYEQYF. DNA for the CDR3: TGTGCCAGCAGTTACTCGGGACTAGCGGTGAGCTCCTACGAGCAGTACTTC.

The chain joins TRBV19 to TRBJ1-3, with a tentative D call TRBD1 (6 bases). The V end lost 3 bases, the J end lost 4 bases, and 13 bases lay between the germline ends. The CDR3 covers 15 residues. Per germline, CDR1 LNHDA and CDR2 SQIVND (reference sequence). CDR3: CASSMQQGTGNTIYF. The DNA of the CDR3 is TGTGCCAGTAGTATGCAGCAGGGGACGGGAAACACCATATATTTT.

J is TRBJ2-1 and V is TRBV19; D gene ambiguous. V lost 1 base to trimming and J lost 0 bases, with 7 bases between them. The CDR3 has 15 amino acids. CDR1 and CDR2 from the germline V gene are LNHDA and SQIVND (reference sequence). CDR3 in DNA: TGTGCCAGTAGTATAGCTAGGAGCTCCTACAATGAGCAGTTCTTC. Protein sequence: CASSIARSSYNEQFF.

V gene TRBV13 combines with J gene TRBJ2-3; no clear D gene. V was clipped by 3 bases and J by 5 bases, with 6 bases between them. CDR3 size: 12 residues. Germline V gene lookup returns CDR1 PRHDT and CDR2 FYEKMQ (reference sequence). The CDR3: CASSFVVDTQYF. The CDR3 coding sequence is TGTGCCAGCAGCTTCGTGGTAGATACGCAGTATTTT.

This clone was counted once. This chain joins TRBV18 and TRBJ1-1; D is ambiguous. The CDR3 loop spans 15 amino acids. The V end lost 3 bases, the J end lost 2 bases, and 13 bases lay between the germline ends. Germline assignment: CDR1 KGHSH and CDR2 LQKENI. CDR3 nucleotide sequence: TGTGCCAGCTCACCCCTCCCCCGGGCCAACACTGAAGCTTTCTTT. Translation gives CASSPLPRANTEAFF. Variable domain in full (rest from reference TRBV18 and TRBJ1-1): NAGVMQNPRHLVRRRGQEARLRCSPMKGHSHVYWYRQLPEEGLKFMVYLQKENIIDESGMPKERFSAEFPKEGPSILRIQQVVRGDSAAYFCASSPLPRANTEAFFGQGTRLTVV.

This chain links TRBV7-2 with TRBJ2-4; TRBD2 matches at 12 bases. V was pared by 0 bases and J by 8 bases, with 8 bases of the junction left unmatched. The CDR3 runs to 17 residues. Germline CDR1 SGHTA, CDR2 FQGNSA. In nucleotides, the CDR3 is TGTGCCAGCAGCTTAGCCCCTAGCGGGAGGGCCAGGGACATTCAGTACTTC. It translates to CASSLAPSGRARDIQYF.

The chain is built from TRBV2 and TRBJ1-1; D possibly corresponds to TRBD1 (5 bases). The germline gives CDR1 SNHLY, CDR2 FYNNEI. The CDR3 sequence is 13 residues long. Trimming left V 4 bases short and J 0 bases short, with 6 bases between. The CDR3 loop reads CASSVGLNTEAFF. In DNA form, the CDR3 reads TGTGCCAGCAGTGTGGGGCTGAACACTGAAGCTTTCTTT.

J is TRBJ1-2 and V is TRBV18; 9 bases are shared with TRBD1. The length of the CDR3 is 16 residues. The V gene's germline CDR1 is KGHSH and CDR2 LQKENI. V trimming: 0 bases; J trimming: 0 bases; junction bases outside the gene matches: 2. The CDR3 coding sequence is TGTGCCAGCTCACCACCGGGACAGGGCACTAACTATGGCTACACCTTC. Translating gives CASSPPGQGTNYGYTF.

The chain links TRBV5-6 to TRBJ2-6, with D possibly being TRBD1 or TRBD2 (5 bases each). The V end lost 1 base, the J end lost 4 bases, and 21 bases lay between the germline ends. Germline V lookup: CDR1 SGHDT, CDR2 YYEEEE. CDR3 length equals 19 residues. The CDR3: CASSLLAGTSATGANVLTF. CDR3 DNA: TGTGCCAGCAGCTTGTTGGCAGGGACCTCCGCTACGGGGGCCAACGTCCTGACTTTC.

V usage is TRBV28 and J usage is TRBJ2-3; 9 bases fit TRBD2. Germline CDR1 and CDR2: MDHEN and SYDVKM. CDR3 length: 15 residues. The V and J ends lost 6 bases and 2 bases, in that order; junction bases with no gene match: 6. In DNA form, the CDR3 reads TGTGCCAGCAGCTTCAGCGGGAGGTTCACAGATACGCAGTATTTT. It translates to CASSFSGRFTDTQYF. The full variable domain, completed using reference TRBV28 and TRBJ2-3, is DVKVTQSSRYLVKRTGEKVFLECVQDMDHENMFWYRQDPGLGLRLIYFSYDVKMKEKGDIPEGYSVSREKKERFSLILESASTNQTSMYLCASSFSGRFTDTQYFGPGTRLTVL.

About this clone: One end of the junction is discordant with germline, which a read error may explain. This chain links TRBV28 with TRBJ1-3, with D possibly matching TRBD1 (6 bases). This CDR3 has 14 residues. Per the germline V gene, CDR1 is MDHEN and CDR2 is SYDVKM. The CDR3 spells CATGRGATGNAIYF. The CDR3 DNA is TGTGCCACCGGCCGGGGGGCGACTGGAAACGCCATATATTTT.

The V and J genes are TRBV7-9 and TRBJ2-2; D is unresolved. Germline V gene lookup returns CDR1 SEHNR and CDR2 FQNEAQ (reference sequence). The CDR3 totals 14 residues. Trimming took off 5 bases at V and 6 bases at J, with 13 bases between the two ends. The CDR3 DNA reads as TGTGCCAGCAGCCCTTTCTCGGCGGCCGGGGAGCTGTTTTTT. Its protein is CASSPFSAAGELFF.

This chain links TRBV19 with TRBJ2-3, with D maybe TRBD1 (5 bases). Deletions cut 7 bases from V and 4 bases from J, with 18 bases between. Germline assignment: CDR1 LNHDA and CDR2 SQIVND (reference sequence). The CDR3 loop spans 15 amino acids. CDR3 residues: CASNRRKEAADTQYF. CDR3 in DNA: TGTGCCAGTAACAGGCGGAAAGAAGCCGCAGATACGCAGTATTTT. The variable domain in full, completed from reference TRBV19 and TRBJ2-3, reads DGGITQSPKYLFRKEGQNVTLSCEQNLNHDAMYWYRQDPGQGLRLIYYSQIVNDFQKGDIAEGYSVSREKKESFPLTVTSAQKNPTAFYLCASNRRKEAADTQYFGPGTRLTVL.

This chain links TRBV6-2 or TRBV6-3 with TRBJ2-4; D may be TRBD1 (5 bases). The CDR3 extends over 16 amino acids. From germline, CDR1 is MNHEY and CDR2 SVGEGT. Trimming removed 6 bases at V and 8 bases at J, with 23 bases between. CDR3 in amino acids: CASSPTFNRGDHIQYF. The CDR3 DNA follows: TGTGCCAGCAGCCCGACCTTTAATAGGGGCGACCACATTCAGTACTTC.

This clone was recorded only once. The chain combines TRBV9 with TRBJ1-6, with 9 bases identical to TRBD1. The CDR3 consists of 13 residues. Unmatched junction bases numbered 5, after V lost 7 bases and J lost 9 bases. Germline V gives CDR1 SGDLS, CDR2 YYNGEE. The CDR3 nucleotides read TGTGCCAGCCGGGGACAGGGTGGTTCACCCCTCCACTTT. This translates into CASRGQGGSPLHF.

The chain carries TRBV29-1 and TRBJ2-3; D is perhaps TRBD1 or TRBD2 (5 bases each). This CDR3 has 9 amino acids. Trimming stripped 8 bases from V and 8 bases from J, with 8 bases between. CDR1 and CDR2 from the germline V gene are SQVTM and ANQGSEA. The CDR3 protein is CSPGGTQYF. The DNA for the CDR3 is TGCAGCCCTGGGGGTACGCAGTATTTT.

The chain joins TRBV19 to TRBJ2-3, with 8 bases lining up with TRBD2. The CDR3 spans 15 residues. V was pared by 3 bases and J by 0 bases, with 2 bases of the junction left unmatched. Germline CDR1 is LNHDA and CDR2 is SQIVND (reference sequence). CDR3 sequence reads: CASSMSGGSTDTQYF. DNA of the CDR3: TGTGCCAGTAGTATGTCGGGGGGGAGCACAGATACGCAGTATTTT.

CDR3 nucleotide sequence: TGTGCCAGCAGAAGACAGGGGGCCTCAGATACGCAGTATTTT. This encodes CASRRQGASDTQYF. The chain uses TRBV7-2 and TRBJ2-3; TRBD1 aligns across 10 bases. With 6 bases clipped from V and 4 bases from J, the junction kept 4 bases outside the gene matches. The CDR3 covers 14 residues. The germline V gene encodes CDR1 SGHTA and CDR2 FQGNSA.

The chain carries TRBV11-3 and TRBJ1-2; D possibly corresponds to TRBD1 (5 bases). Germline V gene data show CDR1 as SGHNT and CDR2 as YENEEA. V gave up 0 bases and J gave up 5 bases, with 16 bases separating them. The CDR3 is 16 amino acids. The CDR3 nucleotides read TGTGCCAGCAGCTTAGAAGGGAGGGACGGATCTTATGGCTACACCTTC. This encodes CASSLEGRDGSYGYTF.

This chain joins TRBV7-2 and TRBJ2-3; D uncertain. Trimming pared 4 bases from V and 1 base from J, leaving 9 bases between. The CDR3 covers 14 residues. In germline, CDR1 is SGHTA, CDR2 FQGNSA. The CDR3 is CASSSQGRTDTQYF. The CDR3 coding sequence is TGTGCCAGCAGCTCCCAAGGCCGCACAGATACGCAGTATTTT.

Here the CDR3 reads CASISGTNEQYF. CDR3 DNA sequence: TGTGCCAGCATAAGCGGGACTAACGAGCAGTACTTC. The chain has TRBV6-5 and TRBJ2-7, with 7 bases matching TRBD2. The CDR3 contains 12 residues. The junction had 5 bases not matched to a gene; V was cut back by 7 bases and J by 5 bases. The germline V gene has CDR1 MNHEY and CDR2 SVGAGI.

The chain carries TRBV20-1 and TRBJ2-7; 8 bases are shared with TRBD2. Germline V lookup: CDR1 DFQATT, CDR2 SNEGSKA (reference sequence). The ends lost 3 bases at V and 6 bases at J; junction bases unmatched: 10. This CDR3 is 14 amino acids long. The CDR3 coding sequence is TGCAGTGCTAGTCCTAGCGGGCGAATGCTCGAGCAGTACTTC. Its protein is CSASPSGRMLEQYF.